This TCR beta chain was recovered during a study of shared clonotypes between healthy human individuals. As to this clone: The antigen is not known.

The CDR3 is 16 residues long. V was pared by 2 bases and J by 2 bases, with 12 bases between. Germline V gene sequence: CDR1 SGHAT, CDR2 FQNNGV. Regarding the study as a whole: Larger estimated richness was generally recorded for naive subsets relative to memory subsets.

The table came from immunoSEQ multiplex PCR; TCRdb's copy has only in-frame clones and leaves some out. Of about 2.3 million clones detected, less than 95% appear once; the ten largest clones hold 0.37%. The source of this sequence is a man in his late teens or twenties in good health. Some clones in this sample may be carry-over from other donors' samples. This rearrangement joins TRBV11-2 to TRBJ2-2; D is ambiguous. The sequenced sample consisted of naive CD4+ T cells from PBMCs. Specified subset: CD45RA+ positively selected. CDR3 in DNA: TGTGCCAGCAGCTTAACCCGGCAGGCCAACACCGGGGAGCTGTTTTTT. As protein: CASSLTRQANTGELFF.